The source of this T cell receptor (beta chain) is a study of blood T cells in healthy people across ages. The use of a sample-barcoded 5' primer and a J-beta primer mix characterized a second PCR of roughly 6 to 11 cycles. TCRdb reanalysed the 5' RACE reads using MiXCR and keeps one entry per CDR3 protein. The sample carries hundreds of thousands of distinct CDR3 sequences, over 40% recorded once. Collection of ten milliliters of peripheral blood was performed for each donor. V shed 5 bases and J shed 9 bases, with 12 bases lying between them. CDR1 and CDR2 (germline): MNHEY, SVGEGT. The CDR3 extends over 12 amino acids.

The rearrangement joins TRBV6-2 or TRBV6-3 to TRBJ2-3, with D unresolved. The sequence was obtained from a woman of 80 years or more in good health. Specimen: blood. This CDR3 reads CASSPRAATQYF. CDR3 coding DNA: TGTGCCAGCAGTCCTAGGGCAGCCACGCAGTATTTT.